The 30 T cell receptor beta chains reported below all come from one sample, sequenced in a study of blood T cell repertoires in COVID-19. TCRdb's table, derived via immunoSEQ multiplex PCR, lists solely in-frame clones and lacks some. The data contain approximately 150,000 clones, 84% of them singletons. Sequences were obtained from PBMCs or T cells enriched from blood (not recorded which). The source is a woman aged 45-60 years who had recovered from COVID-19.

This chain uses TRBV5-4 with TRBJ2-7; 7 positions match TRBD1. The CDR3 has 14 amino acids. The trim removed 4 bases at V and 2 bases at J, leaving 6 bases unmatched. Germline V gene lookup returns CDR1 SGHNT and CDR2 YYREEE (reference sequence). CDR3 coding DNA: TGTGCCAGCAGCCACGGACAGGACCCCTACGAGCAGTACTTC. Amino acids: CASSHGQDPYEQYF.

The chain recombines TRBV5-1 with TRBJ1-2, with 8 bases identical to TRBD1. The CDR3 loop spans 13 amino acids. Per germline, CDR1 SGHRS and CDR2 YFSETQ. V dropped 4 bases and J dropped 4; count of bases not matched to a gene: 3. In DNA, the CDR3 is TGCGCCAGCAGCATCGGACAGGGCTATGGCTACACCTTC. Translated: CASSIGQGYGYTF.

The chain combines TRBV9 with TRBJ1-6; 7 nucleotides line up with TRBD1. The trim removed 3 bases at V and 9 bases at J, leaving 3 bases unmatched. Germline V gene sequence: CDR1 SGDLS, CDR2 YYNGEE. This CDR3 is built from 13 residues. DNA of the CDR3: TGTGCCAGCAGCGCAGGGGGAGTTTCACCCCTCCACTTT. Residues: CASSAGGVSPLHF.

This chain connects TRBV13 to TRBJ1-3; D not certain. V was trimmed by 6 bases and J by 0 bases, leaving 15 bases between them. The germline CDR1 and CDR2 sequences are PRHDT and FYEKMQ (reference sequence). This CDR3 is 16 amino acids long. CDR3 amino acids: CASSFALRASGNTIYF. The CDR3 bases are TGTGCCAGCAGTTTCGCCCTGAGGGCCTCTGGAAACACCATATATTTT.

There are a few counts of this clone. The rearrangement uses TRBV19 and TRBJ1-2; D might be TRBD1 (6 bases). V lost 5 bases and J 3 bases, leaving 10 bases between the germline ends. Germline CDR1 and CDR2: LNHDA and SQIVND (reference sequence). The length of the CDR3 is 13 residues. The CDR3 region has the DNA TGTGCCAGTAGTTCAGGGGTGGACTATGGCTACACCTTC. Residues: CASSSGVDYGYTF.

The CDR3 nucleotides are TGTGCCAGCACCTCCGGGGCCAACGTCCTGACTTTC. Translating gives CASTSGANVLTF. The chain is built from TRBV2 and TRBJ2-6; D unclear. The CDR3 loop spans 12 amino acids. V gave up 7 bases and J gave up 4 bases, with 5 bases separating them. In germline, CDR1 is SNHLY, CDR2 FYNNEI.

The chain employs TRBV6-5 and TRBJ2-5; D is undetermined. The V and J ends lost 7 bases and 2 bases respectively, with 11 bases between them. The length of the CDR3 is 13 residues. CDR1 MNHEY and CDR2 SVGAGI come from the germline V gene. The CDR3 sequence: CASTQLVQETQYF. The CDR3 DNA sequence: TGTGCCAGCACTCAACTCGTTCAAGAGACCCAGTACTTC.

This clone was seen at least ten times. This rearrangement joins TRBV7-9 to TRBJ2-2; TRBD2 matches at 7 bases. This CDR3 comprises 15 residues. J was trimmed by 5 bases and V by 5 bases; bases with no gene match: 8. The germline CDR1 and CDR2 sequences are SEHNR and FQNEAQ (reference sequence). The CDR3 DNA sequence: TGTGCCAGCAGCCGGGAACTGCGGGGGACCGGGGAGCTGTTTTTT. Translation: CASSRELRGTGELFF.

The genes are TRBV19 and TRBJ2-1; D is uncertain. With 6 bases removed from V and 8 bases from J, the gap between germline ends came to 8 bases. CDR3 length: 11 residues. CDR1 is LNHDA and CDR2 is SQIVND in the germline V gene (reference sequence). CDR3 amino acids: CASRFADEQFF. DNA for the CDR3: TGTGCCAGTAGATTCGCAGATGAGCAGTTCTTC.

This rearrangement joins TRBV7-8 to TRBJ2-1, with D tentatively TRBD2 (5 bases). CDR3 length: 14 residues. The germline V gene has CDR1 SGHVS and CDR2 FQNEAQ. Trimming stripped 6 bases from V and 3 bases from J, with 12 bases between. CDR3 coding DNA: TGTGCCAGCAGAGAGTCGGGAAGCTACAATGAGCAGTTCTTC. Protein product: CASRESGSYNEQFF.

The chain has TRBV5-1 and TRBJ2-5, with 11 bases fitting TRBD2. V lost 0 bases to trimming and J lost 7 bases; unmatched junction nucleotides: 8. Germline CDR1 and CDR2: SGHRS and YFSETQ. The CDR3 has 16 residues. Here the CDR3 reads CASSLEATSGDGTQYF. The CDR3 bases are TGCGCCAGCAGCTTGGAGGCGACTAGCGGGGATGGGACCCAGTACTTC. Drawing the rest from reference TRBV5-1 and TRBJ2-5, the complete variable domain is KAGVTQTPRYLIKTRGQQVTLSCSPISGHRSVSWYQQTPGQGLQFLFEYFSETQRNKGNFPGRFSGRQFSNSRSEMNVSTLELGDSALYLCASSLEATSGDGTQYFGPGTRLLVL.

J is TRBJ2-5 and V is TRBV7-9, with 12 bases aligning to TRBD2. Germline CDR1 SEHNR, CDR2 FQNEAQ (reference sequence). V dropped 6 bases and J dropped 1; count of bases not matched to a gene: 3. The CDR3 runs to 15 residues. CDR3 bases: TGTGCCAGCAGGAAACTAGCGGGAGGCCAAGAGACCCAGTACTTC. This translates into CASRKLAGGQETQYF.

The chain combines TRBV4-2 with TRBJ2-7; TRBD2 is a possible D gene (5 bases). Trimming removed 4 bases from V and 3 bases from J, with 10 bases in between. Germline CDR1 is LGHNA and CDR2 is YNFKEQ. CDR3 size: 13 residues. Here the CDR3 DNA reads TGTGCCAGCAGCCCGACCGGGGACTACGAGCAGTACTTC. Its translation is CASSPTGDYEQYF.

This chain connects TRBV9 to TRBJ1-2; D might be TRBD1 (6 bases). This CDR3 contains 15 residues. Germline-derived CDR1 and CDR2 are SGDLS and YYNGEE. Trimming removed 4 bases at V and 4 bases at J, with 17 bases between. This CDR3 is CASSQDSQGVYGYTF. CDR3 nucleotide sequence: TGTGCCAGCAGCCAGGACTCACAGGGAGTCTATGGCTACACCTTC.

The genes are TRBV19 and TRBJ1-1, with a possible D match to TRBD1 (6 bases). This CDR3 has 16 amino acids. V was clipped by 6 bases and J by 0 bases, with 17 bases between them. Germline V gene data show CDR1 as LNHDA and CDR2 as SQIVND (reference sequence). This CDR3 is CASRSRGVGMNTEAFF. In nucleotides, the CDR3 is TGTGCCAGTAGATCCAGGGGAGTAGGAATGAACACTGAAGCTTTCTTT.

The rearrangement uses TRBV6-2 or TRBV6-3 and TRBJ2-6; tentative D call: TRBD1 (6 bases). In germline, CDR1 is MNHEY, CDR2 SVGEGT. V lost 4 bases to trimming and J lost 0 bases, with 10 bases between them. This CDR3 is built from 16 residues. The CDR3, as DNA: TGTGCCAGCAGTTCGGGACACCTCTCTGGGGCCAACGTCCTGACTTTC. This translates into CASSSGHLSGANVLTF.

J is TRBJ2-3 and V is TRBV3-1 (or the pseudogene TRBV3-2), with a possible D match to TRBD2 (6 bases). V lost 3 bases, J lost 7 bases, and 14 bases lay in between. The V gene's germline CDR1 is LGHDT and CDR2 YNNKEL (reference sequence). There are 14 residues in the CDR3. CDR3 DNA: TGTGCCAGCAGCCACCCCCGACGGACTAATACGCAGTATTTT. It codes for CASSHPRRTNTQYF.

This clone was picked up a small number of times. The genes are TRBV7-3 and TRBJ2-3, with a weak D call TRBD2 (9 bases). Germline V lookup: CDR1 SGHTA, CDR2 FQGTGA. With 2 bases removed from V and 5 bases from J, the gap between germline ends came to 17 bases. The CDR3 contains 16 residues. CDR3 coding DNA: TGTGCCAGCAGCTTAGGGGCTAGCGGGACAGGAGATACGCAGTATTTT. It yields the protein CASSLGASGTGDTQYF.

Points on this clone: Other DNA sequences in the same sample also yield this CDR3. V gene TRBV19 combines with J gene TRBJ1-2; the match to TRBD1 covers 9 bases. The ends lost 6 bases at V and 7 bases at J; junction bases unmatched: 3. Germline V gene lookup returns CDR1 LNHDA and CDR2 SQIVND (reference sequence). CDR3 length equals 12 residues. The CDR3 here is CASSTDRGGYTF. Here the CDR3 DNA reads TGTGCCAGTAGCACGGACAGGGGTGGCTACACCTTC.

DNA of the CDR3: TGTGCCATCAGTCGAGACAGTGTGAACACTGAAGCTTTCTTT. It yields the protein CAISRDSVNTEAFF. The rearrangement uses TRBV10-3 and TRBJ1-1; the D gene is possibly TRBD1 (5 bases). V shed 5 bases and J shed 0 bases, with 10 bases lying between them. The CDR3 length is 14 residues. Germline values: CDR1 ENHRY, CDR2 SYGVKD.

The chain combines TRBV7-2 with TRBJ2-7; 11 bases are a match to TRBD1. Looked up from germline, CDR1 is SGHTA and CDR2 is FQGNSA. The junction had 8 bases not matched to a gene; V was cut back by 7 bases and J by 6 bases. This CDR3 has 14 residues. CDR3 in amino acids: CASTSSGQGGEQYF. In DNA form, the CDR3 reads TGTGCCAGCACCTCCTCGGGACAGGGGGGCGAGCAGTACTTC. Full variable domain (remainder filled in from reference TRBV7-2 and TRBJ2-7): GAGVSQSPSNKVTEKGKDVELRCDPISGHTALYWYRQSLGQGLEFLIYFQGNSAPDKSGLPSDRFSAERTGGSVSTLTIQRTQQEDSAVYLCASTSSGQGGEQYFGPGTRLTVT.

The chain carries TRBV19 and TRBJ2-1; a weak D match, TRBD2 (6 bases). The length of the CDR3 is 12 residues. Trimming pared 3 bases from V and 9 bases from J, leaving 9 bases between. Germline loops: CDR1 LNHDA, CDR2 SQIVND (reference sequence). The CDR3 nucleotides read TGTGCCAGTAGTATCTGGGGGGTTGAGCAGTTCTTC. This translates into CASSIWGVEQFF.

The chain has TRBV6-5 and TRBJ1-1; 7 bases align to TRBD1. This CDR3 contains 11 residues. CDR1 and CDR2 (germline): MNHEY, SVGAGI. V was clipped by 7 bases and J by 8 bases; unmatched bases: 4. In nucleotides, the CDR3 is TGTGCCAGCAAGGGGACAGCCGAAGCTTTCTTT. This gives the protein CASKGTAEAFF.

This chain joins TRBV12-3 or TRBV12-4 and TRBJ1-5; D is possibly TRBD1 (5 bases). The CDR3 covers 13 residues. The V gene lost 1 base and the J gene lost 10 bases, with 11 bases spanning the gap. CDR3 protein: CASSLGRAQPQHF. CDR3 DNA sequence: TGTGCCAGCAGTTTAGGCAGGGCTCAACCCCAGCATTTT.

The V and J genes are TRBV9 and TRBJ2-7; a weak D match, TRBD2 (6 bases). The germline gives CDR1 SGDLS, CDR2 YYNGEE. CDR3 length: 14 amino acids. V gave up 0 bases and J gave up 2 bases, with 9 bases separating them. CDR3 DNA: TGTGCCAGCAGCGTAGGGGGGAGGACCTACGAGCAGTACTTC. Protein sequence: CASSVGGRTYEQYF.

The J gene is TRBJ1-5, the V gene TRBV7-8; TRBD1 is a possible D gene (5 bases). The CDR3 runs 17 residues. The germline CDR1 and CDR2 sequences are SGHVS and FQNEAQ. Between the trimmed V and J ends, which lost 4 bases and 2 bases, there was a span of 18 bases. The CDR3 is CASSSYPQGIGNQPQHF. The CDR3 DNA sequence: TGTGCCAGCAGCTCATACCCCCAGGGTATCGGCAATCAGCCCCAGCATTTT. Filled out from reference TRBV7-8 and TRBJ1-5, the complete variable domain reads GAGVSQSPRYKVAKRGQDVALRCDPISGHVSLFWYQQALGQGPEFLTYFQNEAQLDKSGLPSDRFFAERPEGSVSTLKIQRTQQEDSAVYLCASSSYPQGIGNQPQHFGDGTRLSIL.

The V gene is TRBV6-5, the J gene TRBJ1-2, with D unresolved. CDR1 is MNHEY and CDR2 is SVGAGI in the germline V gene. The CDR3 totals 12 residues. The V and J ends lost 3 bases and 8 bases respectively, with 10 bases between them. CDR3 DNA sequence: TGTGCCAGCAGTTATGGAGGGAACGGCTACACCTTC. It translates to CASSYGGNGYTF.

The table lists this clone with a count of one. The rearrangement uses TRBV19 and TRBJ2-7, with a weak D call TRBD2 (6 bases). Germline loops: CDR1 LNHDA, CDR2 SQIVND (reference sequence). The CDR3 loop spans 13 amino acids. Deletions cut 2 bases from V and 7 bases from J, with 12 bases between. The CDR3 bases are TGTGCCAGTAGTATACGGGACTCGAAAGAGCAGTACTTC. Encoded protein: CASSIRDSKEQYF. Full variable domain (outside the CDR3, taken from reference TRBV19 and TRBJ2-7): DGGITQSPKYLFRKEGQNVTLSCEQNLNHDAMYWYRQDPGQGLRLIYYSQIVNDFQKGDIAEGYSVSREKKESFPLTVTSAQKNPTAFYLCASSIRDSKEQYFGPGTRLTVT.

This rearrangement joins TRBV6-2 or TRBV6-3 to TRBJ2-6, with D unclear. The CDR3 totals 14 residues. The V gene's germline CDR1 is MNHEY and CDR2 SVGEGT. V lost 4 bases, J lost 0 bases, and 4 bases lay in between. CDR3 in amino acids: CASSFSSGANVLTF. The CDR3 DNA sequence: TGTGCCAGCAGTTTTAGCTCTGGGGCCAACGTCCTGACTTTC.

V usage is TRBV21-1 and J usage is TRBJ2-1; TRBD2, as called in the table, went unchecked against the DNA. TRBV21-1 is marked as a pseudogene. There are 12 residues in the CDR3. The DNA for the CDR3 is TGTGCCAGCAGCTCCGCCTACCGGGGTCAGTTCTTC. This encodes CASSSAYRGQFF.